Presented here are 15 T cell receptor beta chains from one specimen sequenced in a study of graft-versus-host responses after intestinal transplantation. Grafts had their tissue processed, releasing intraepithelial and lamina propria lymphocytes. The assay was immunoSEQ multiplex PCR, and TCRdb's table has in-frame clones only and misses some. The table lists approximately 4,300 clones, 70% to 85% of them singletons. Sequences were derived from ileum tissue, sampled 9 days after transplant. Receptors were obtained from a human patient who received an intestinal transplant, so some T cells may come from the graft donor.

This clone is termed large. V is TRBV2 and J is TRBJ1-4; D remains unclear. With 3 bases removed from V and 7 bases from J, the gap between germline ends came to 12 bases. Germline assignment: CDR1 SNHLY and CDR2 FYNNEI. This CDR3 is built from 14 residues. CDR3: CASSELVRSEKLFF. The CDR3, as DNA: TGTGCCAGCAGTGAGCTGGTGAGAAGTGAAAAACTGTTTTTT.

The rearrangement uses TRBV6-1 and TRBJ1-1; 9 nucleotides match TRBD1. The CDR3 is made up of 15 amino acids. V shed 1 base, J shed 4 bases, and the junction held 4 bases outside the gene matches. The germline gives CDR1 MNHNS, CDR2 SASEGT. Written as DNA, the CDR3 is TGTGCCAGCAGTGAAGGTGAGACAGGGGGCACTGAAGCTTTCTTT. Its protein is CASSEGETGGTEAFF.

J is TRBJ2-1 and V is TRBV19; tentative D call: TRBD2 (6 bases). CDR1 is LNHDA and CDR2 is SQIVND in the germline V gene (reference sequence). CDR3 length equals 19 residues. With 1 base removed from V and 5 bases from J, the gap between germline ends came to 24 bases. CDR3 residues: CASSIVAFWEAGPDNEQFF. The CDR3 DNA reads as TGTGCCAGTAGTATAGTGGCTTTTTGGGAGGCGGGACCCGACAATGAGCAGTTCTTC. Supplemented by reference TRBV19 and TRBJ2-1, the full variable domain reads DGGITQSPKYLFRKEGQNVTLSCEQNLNHDAMYWYRQDPGQGLRLIYYSQIVNDFQKGDIAEGYSVSREKKESFPLTVTSAQKNPTAFYLCASSIVAFWEAGPDNEQFFGPGTRLTVL.

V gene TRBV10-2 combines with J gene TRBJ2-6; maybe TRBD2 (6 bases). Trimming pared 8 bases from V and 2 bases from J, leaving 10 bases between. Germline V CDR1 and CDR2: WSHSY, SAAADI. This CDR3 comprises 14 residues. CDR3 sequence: CASGGVPGANVLTF. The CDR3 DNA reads TGCGCCAGCGGAGGGGTCCCTGGGGCCAACGTCCTGACTTTC.

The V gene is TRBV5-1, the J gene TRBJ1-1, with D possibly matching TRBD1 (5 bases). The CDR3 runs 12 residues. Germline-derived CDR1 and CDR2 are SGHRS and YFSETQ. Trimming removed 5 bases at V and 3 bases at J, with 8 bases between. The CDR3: CASSGGYTEAFF. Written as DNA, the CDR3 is TGCGCCAGCAGTGGGGGTTACACTGAAGCTTTCTTT.

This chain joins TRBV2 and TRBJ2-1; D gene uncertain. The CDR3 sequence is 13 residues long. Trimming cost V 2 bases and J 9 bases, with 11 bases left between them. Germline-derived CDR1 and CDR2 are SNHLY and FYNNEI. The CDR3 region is CASSESRHGEQFF. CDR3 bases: TGTGCCAGCAGTGAATCTAGGCATGGTGAGCAGTTCTTC.

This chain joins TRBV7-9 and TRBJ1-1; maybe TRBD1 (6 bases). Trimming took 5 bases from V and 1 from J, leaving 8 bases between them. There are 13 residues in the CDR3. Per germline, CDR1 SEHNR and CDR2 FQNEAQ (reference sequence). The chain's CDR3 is CASSARGNTEAFF. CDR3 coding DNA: TGTGCCAGCAGCGCCAGGGGGAACACTGAAGCTTTCTTT.

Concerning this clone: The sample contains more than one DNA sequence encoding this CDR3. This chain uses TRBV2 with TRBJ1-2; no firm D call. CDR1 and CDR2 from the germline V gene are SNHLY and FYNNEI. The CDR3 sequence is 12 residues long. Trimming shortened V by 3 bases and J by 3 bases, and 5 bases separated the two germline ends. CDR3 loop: CASSEQDYGYTF. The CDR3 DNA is TGTGCCAGCAGTGAGCAGGACTATGGCTACACCTTC.

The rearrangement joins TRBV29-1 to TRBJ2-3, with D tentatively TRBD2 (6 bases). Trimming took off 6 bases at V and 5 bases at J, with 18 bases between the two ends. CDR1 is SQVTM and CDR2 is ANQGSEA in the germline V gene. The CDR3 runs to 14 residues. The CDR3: CSVPENWGGDTQYF. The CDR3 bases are TGCAGCGTCCCGGAGAACTGGGGAGGAGATACGCAGTATTTT.

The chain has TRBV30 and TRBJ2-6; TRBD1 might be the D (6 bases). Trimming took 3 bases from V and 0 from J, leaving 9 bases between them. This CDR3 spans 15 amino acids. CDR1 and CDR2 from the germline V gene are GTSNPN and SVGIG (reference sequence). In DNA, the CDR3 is TGTGCCTGGAGAGGACAGAACTCTGGGGCCAACGTCCTGACTTTC. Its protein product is CAWRGQNSGANVLTF.

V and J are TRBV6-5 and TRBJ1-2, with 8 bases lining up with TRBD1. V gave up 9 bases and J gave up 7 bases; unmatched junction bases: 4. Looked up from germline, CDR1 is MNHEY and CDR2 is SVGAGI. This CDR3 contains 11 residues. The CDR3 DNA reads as TGTGCCAGTTCGACAGGGGCTGGCTACACCTTC. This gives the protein CASSTGAGYTF.

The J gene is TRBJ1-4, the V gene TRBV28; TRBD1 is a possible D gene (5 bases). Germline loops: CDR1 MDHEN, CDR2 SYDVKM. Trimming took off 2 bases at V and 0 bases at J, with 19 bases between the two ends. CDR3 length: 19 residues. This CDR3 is CASSLGFSTDFATNEKLFF. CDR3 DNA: TGTGCCAGCAGTTTAGGCTTTTCGACAGACTTTGCAACTAATGAAAAACTGTTTTTT.

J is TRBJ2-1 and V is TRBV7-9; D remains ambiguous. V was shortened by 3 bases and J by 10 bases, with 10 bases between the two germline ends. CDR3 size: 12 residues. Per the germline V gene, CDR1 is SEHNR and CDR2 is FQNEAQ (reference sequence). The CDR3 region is CASSLALAEQFF. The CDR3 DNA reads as TGTGCCAGCAGCTTGGCCCTGGCAGAGCAGTTCTTC. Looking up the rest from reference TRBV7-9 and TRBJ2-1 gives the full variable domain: DTGVSQNPRHKITKRGQNVTFRCDPISEHNRLYWYRQTLGQGPEFLTYFQNEAQLEKSRLLSDRFSAERPKGSFSTLEIQRTEQGDSAMYLCASSLALAEQFFGPGTRLTVL.

The CDR3 sequence is CASSLTRSSSYNEQFF. CDR3 in DNA: TGTGCCAGCAGCCTGACCCGATCAAGCTCCTACAATGAGCAGTTCTTC. V gene TRBV27 combines with J gene TRBJ2-1; D not certain. Germline loops: CDR1 MNHEY, CDR2 SMNVEV (reference sequence). With 6 bases removed from V and 0 bases from J, the gap between germline ends came to 15 bases. The CDR3 sequence is 16 residues long.

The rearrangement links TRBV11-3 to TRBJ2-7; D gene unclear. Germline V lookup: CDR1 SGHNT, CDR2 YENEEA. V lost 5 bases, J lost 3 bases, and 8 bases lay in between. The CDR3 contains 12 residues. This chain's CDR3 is CASSRESYEQYF. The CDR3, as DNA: TGTGCCAGCAGCCGAGAGAGCTACGAGCAGTACTTC.